The 30 T cell receptor beta chains below were found in one sample sequenced in a study of early T cells in non-severe SARS-CoV-2 infection. TCRdb re-called the 5' RACE reads through MiXCR, storing one row per CDR3 protein. Of some 32,000 distinct CDR3 sequences in the sample, 3.9% are singletons; the top ten hold roughly 8%. Sequencing was performed on whole blood. The receptors were gathered from an adult who was a healthcare worker with PCR-confirmed SARS-CoV-2 infection or an uninfected control (not recorded which).

This clonotype was seen ten or more times. This chain connects TRBV13 to TRBJ1-5; tentative D call: TRBD1 (5 bases). The V and J ends lost 7 bases and 7 bases respectively, with 14 bases between them. Germline V gene lookup returns CDR1 PRHDT and CDR2 FYEKMQ (reference sequence). The CDR3 runs 13 residues. This CDR3 is CASTLGDGQPQHF. As DNA, the CDR3 is TGTGCCAGCACCCTCGGGGACGGGCAGCCCCAGCATTTT.

At least ten counts were recorded for this clonotype. The rearrangement links TRBV7-9 to TRBJ2-5; unclear D gene. V was shortened by 3 bases and J by 4 bases, with 3 bases between the two germline ends. CDR3 length: 11 residues. Germline V gene data show CDR1 as SEHNR and CDR2 as FQNEAQ (reference sequence). The CDR3 DNA sequence: TGTGCCAGCAGCTTCTCAGAGACCCAGTACTTC. Translated, it gives CASSFSETQYF.

The chain links TRBV9 to TRBJ2-1, with 10 bases matching TRBD2. V shed 4 bases, J shed 5 bases, and the junction held 3 bases outside the gene matches. The CDR3 is made up of 14 amino acids. Germline CDR1 SGDLS, CDR2 YYNGEE. In DNA form, the CDR3 reads TGTGCCAGCAGCATTAGCGGGGGGAACAATGAGCAGTTCTTC. Residues: CASSISGGNNEQFF.

At least ten counts were recorded for this clonotype. This chain joins TRBV20-1 and TRBJ2-5; D unclear. There are 14 residues in the CDR3. Germline CDR1 DFQATT, CDR2 SNEGSKA (reference sequence). Trimming shortened V by 0 bases and J by 2 bases, and 10 bases separated the two germline ends. This CDR3 reads CSARETSKQETQYF. CDR3 nucleotide sequence: TGCAGTGCTAGAGAGACCAGTAAGCAAGAGACCCAGTACTTC.

This clonotype was seen ten or more times. The chain uses TRBV5-6 and TRBJ2-3, with TRBD2 matching over 12 bases. The germline gives CDR1 SGHDT, CDR2 YYEEEE. With V trimmed by 2 bases and J by 4 bases, 11 bases remained unmatched. CDR3 length: 18 amino acids. The CDR3 DNA is TGTGCCAGCAGCTTTAATCCTACTAGCGGGAGGAACCCAGATACGCAGTATTTT. Translation gives CASSFNPTSGRNPDTQYF.

This clonotype was found many times. This chain connects TRBV4-2 to TRBJ1-5; no reliable D call. The length of the CDR3 is 15 residues. Trimming removed 1 base from V and 3 bases from J, with 10 bases in between. CDR1 LGHNA and CDR2 YNFKEQ come from the germline V gene. CDR3 region: CASSQGGPHNQPQHF. The CDR3 DNA reads TGTGCCAGCAGCCAAGGCGGCCCCCACAATCAGCCCCAGCATTTT.

To note about this clonotype: Sequence at one end of the junction differs from germline and may be a read error. CDR3 in DNA: TGCAGTGCTAGTAGGACCCCCGGATCCTTC. It specifies CSASRTPGSF. The chain couples TRBV20-1 to TRBJ1-2; D not resolved. The CDR3 runs 10 residues. CDR1 is DFQATT and CDR2 is SNEGSKA in the germline V gene (reference sequence).

This clonotype was counted ten times or more. This chain uses TRBV6-1 with TRBJ2-7; D gene uncertain. The CDR3 spans 13 residues. The ends were cut back, 4 bases at V and 2 bases at J, with 9 bases in the middle. The germline V gene has CDR1 MNHNS and CDR2 SASEGT. The chain's CDR3 is CASSVRGTYEQYF. Written as DNA, the CDR3 is TGTGCCAGCAGTGTGCGCGGTACCTACGAGCAGTACTTC.

This clonotype showed up just a few times. The chain uses TRBV29-1 and TRBJ2-7; no definite D call. This CDR3 has 12 residues. Trimming removed 3 bases at V and 1 base at J, with 7 bases between. Germline V gene data show CDR1 as SQVTM and CDR2 as ANQGSEA. The CDR3 DNA sequence: TGCAGCGTTGAGTCCGGATCCTACGAGCAGTACTTC. Protein: CSVESGSYEQYF.

This clonotype was seen repeatedly, ten times or more. V and J are TRBV20-1 and TRBJ1-6, with D unclear. Trimming took 0 bases from V and 10 from J, leaving 13 bases between them. Germline CDR1 and CDR2: DFQATT and SNEGSKA (reference sequence). This CDR3 contains 14 residues. The CDR3, as DNA: TGCAGTGCTAGAGATTGGGCAGGAGGATCACCCCTCCACTTT. Amino acid sequence: CSARDWAGGSPLHF.

This clonotype was seen ten or more times. The chain links TRBV20-1 to TRBJ2-1; possible D gene TRBD2, 5 bases. Trimming removed 6 bases from V and 7 bases from J, with 19 bases in between. The CDR3 contains 14 residues. Germline V gene data show CDR1 as DFQATT and CDR2 as SNEGSKA (reference sequence). This chain's CDR3 is CSARSPRRGNEQFF. The CDR3 DNA follows: TGCAGTGCAAGGAGCCCCCGGAGAGGGAATGAGCAGTTCTTC.

The chain employs TRBV30 and TRBJ2-1; no clear D gene. Trimming took 0 bases from V and 7 from J, leaving 1 base between them. The V gene's germline CDR1 is GTSNPN and CDR2 SVGIG (reference sequence). CDR3 size: 10 residues. CDR3 sequence reads: CAWSVNEQFF. CDR3 nucleotides: TGTGCCTGGAGTGTAAATGAGCAGTTCTTC.

This clonotype was counted many times. The CDR3 loop reads CASNPGLVGDTQYF. In nucleotides, the CDR3 is TGTGCCAGCAACCCTGGACTAGTTGGAGATACGCAGTATTTT. V usage is TRBV6-2 or TRBV6-3 and J usage is TRBJ2-3, with TRBD2 matching over 7 bases. V was clipped by 7 bases and J by 5 bases; unmatched bases: 9. Germline V gene lookup returns CDR1 MNHEY and CDR2 SVGEGT. The CDR3 has 14 residues.

There are many counts of this clonotype. The V and J genes are TRBV7-2 and TRBJ2-7, with 7 positions matching TRBD1. The CDR3 covers 15 residues. Germline V gives CDR1 SGHTA, CDR2 FQGNSA. Germline trimming cut 4 bases from V and 0 bases from J; bases unmatched to any gene: 6. As DNA, the CDR3 is TGTGCCAGCAGCTCTCACAGGGGTAGCTCCTACGAGCAGTACTTC. Translated, it gives CASSSHRGSSYEQYF.

At least ten counts were recorded for this clonotype. The J gene is TRBJ1-3, the V gene TRBV7-2; 8 nucleotides align to TRBD1. CDR1 is SGHTA and CDR2 is FQGNSA in the germline V gene. The length of the CDR3 is 16 residues. The junction had 5 bases not matched to a gene; V was cut back by 1 base and J by 3 bases. The CDR3 loop reads CASSLVQGANGNTIYF. As DNA, the CDR3 is TGTGCCAGCAGCTTAGTCCAGGGGGCTAATGGAAACACCATATATTTT.

This clonotype occurred a few times. The chain recombines TRBV7-8 with TRBJ2-1; D perhaps matches TRBD1 (7 bases). Trimming took 1 base from V and 9 from J, leaving 22 bases between them. The CDR3 loop spans 17 amino acids. The germline V gene encodes CDR1 SGHVS and CDR2 FQNEAQ. The CDR3 DNA is TGTGCCAGCAGCTTAGTCCAGGGGGGTGGTTTTTTTGGTGAGCAGTTCTTC. It specifies CASSLVQGGGFFGEQFF.

This chain links TRBV2 with TRBJ2-1; D is possibly TRBD1 (6 bases). V dropped 5 bases and J dropped 1 base, with 12 bases sitting between them. The CDR3 consists of 15 residues. From germline, CDR1 is SNHLY and CDR2 FYNNEI. The CDR3 spells CASSLGTRSYNEQFF. The CDR3 coding sequence is TGTGCCAGCAGTCTCGGGACACGGTCCTACAATGAGCAGTTCTTC. Full variable domain (remainder filled in from reference TRBV2 and TRBJ2-1): EPEVTQTPSHQVTQMGQEVILRCVPISNHLYFYWYRQILGQKVEFLVSFYNNEISEKSEIFDDQFSVERPDGSNFTLKIRSTKLEDSAMYFCASSLGTRSYNEQFFGPGTRLTVL.

This clonotype was counted ten times or more. This chain uses TRBV7-8 with TRBJ2-7; TRBD2 matches at 9 bases. Germline V lookup: CDR1 SGHVS, CDR2 FQNEAQ. The V gene end was trimmed by 7 bases and the J gene end by 3 bases; junction bases not matched to a gene: 10. This CDR3 has 15 residues. The CDR3: CASTLRGGAFYEQYF. CDR3 DNA sequence: TGTGCCAGCACCCTACGCGGGGGGGCGTTCTACGAGCAGTACTTC.

This clonotype was picked up many times. The V call is TRBV15, the J call TRBJ1-2; no reliable D call. CDR3 length equals 14 residues. Germline V gene data show CDR1 as LNHNV and CDR2 as YYDKDF (reference sequence). Trimming took off 1 base at V and 2 bases at J, with 8 bases between the two ends. The CDR3 region is CATSRAARNYGYTF. The CDR3 DNA reads as TGTGCCACCAGCAGAGCCGCTCGAAACTATGGCTACACCTTC.

This clonotype was observed at least ten times. CDR3 nucleotide sequence: TGCGCCAGCAGCCAAGAGGGCCTGGGGGTATACAATGAGCAGTTCTTC. Protein: CASSQEGLGVYNEQFF. The gene calls are TRBV4-3 and TRBJ2-1; TRBD1 or TRBD2 may be the D gene (5 bases each). V lost 0 bases and J lost 4, with 13 bases in between. The CDR3 runs to 16 residues. The V gene's germline CDR1 is LGHNA and CDR2 YSLEER.

This clonotype was recorded many times. The rearrangement links TRBV6-2 or TRBV6-3 to TRBJ2-1; a weak D match, TRBD2 (6 bases). The CDR3 contains 14 residues. The V gene lost 7 bases and the J gene lost 5 bases, with 15 bases spanning the gap. CDR1 is MNHEY, CDR2 SVGEGT, per germline. CDR3 coding DNA: TGTGCCAGCACGGGGGATACCCGGGACAATGAGCAGTTCTTC. Its protein product is CASTGDTRDNEQFF.

At least ten counts were recorded for this clonotype. This chain links TRBV5-6 with TRBJ1-2, with D unclear. The CDR3 runs to 15 residues. V lost 4 bases and J 4 bases, leaving 17 bases between the germline ends. Germline CDR1 reads SGHDT; CDR2 reads YYEEEE. The CDR3 sequence is CASSRKAGLSYGYTF. The CDR3 DNA is TGTGCCAGCAGCCGGAAGGCGGGGTTGAGCTATGGCTACACCTTC. The whole variable domain, remainder taken from reference TRBV5-6 and TRBJ1-2, is DAGVTQSPTHLIKTRGQQVTLRCSPKSGHDTVSWYQQALGQGPQFIFQYYEEEERQRGNFPDRFSGHQFPNYSSELNVNALLLGDSALYLCASSRKAGLSYGYTFGSGTRLTVV.

Only one count was recorded for this clonotype. Since a much larger clone is just one base distant, this may be a read error. V gene TRBV5-1 combines with J gene TRBJ2-7; D is unresolved. This CDR3 comprises 13 residues. The germline V and J ends were trimmed by 2 bases and 2 bases, with 8 bases remaining between them. The germline V gene encodes CDR1 SGHRS and CDR2 YFSETQ. The CDR3 DNA sequence: TGCGCCAGCAGCTTTTATTCGACCTACGAGCAGTACTTC. This codes for CASSFYSTYEQYF. Filled out from reference TRBV5-1 and TRBJ2-7, the complete variable domain reads KAGVTQTPRYLIKTRGQQVTLSCSPISGHRSVSWYQQTPGQGLQFLFEYFSETQRNKGNFPGRFSGRQFSNSRSEMNVSTLELGDSALYLCASSFYSTYEQYFGPGTRLTVT.

This clonotype was counted ten times or more. V usage is TRBV10-1 and J usage is TRBJ2-1, with TRBD2 matching 11 bases. Germline lookup yields CDR1 WNHNN and CDR2 SYGVQD (reference sequence). The CDR3 covers 15 residues. V shed 3 bases and J 6 bases; nucleotides not matched to a gene: 4. The CDR3 sequence: CASSDGSGRGNEQFF. For the CDR3, the DNA is TGCGCCAGCAGTGATGGTAGCGGGAGGGGCAATGAGCAGTTCTTC.

Many counts were recorded for this clonotype. The chain couples TRBV18 to TRBJ2-5, with D perhaps matching TRBD1 (5 bases). The CDR3 has 16 residues. Trimming cost V 1 base and J 2 bases, with 14 bases left between them. In germline, CDR1 is KGHSH, CDR2 LQKENI. The CDR3 region is CASSPLVGAGQETQYF. The CDR3 DNA reads as TGTGCCAGCTCACCACTGGTAGGGGCAGGTCAAGAGACCCAGTACTTC.

This clonotype came up many times. This chain connects TRBV13 to TRBJ1-1, with a weak D call TRBD1 (5 bases). V was trimmed by 5 bases and J by 1 base, leaving 14 bases between them. CDR1 is PRHDT, CDR2 FYEKMQ, per germline (reference sequence). The CDR3 consists of 15 residues. The CDR3 nucleotides read TGTGCCAGCAGCCCTACGACAGCATGGAACACTGAAGCTTTCTTT. Its translation is CASSPTTAWNTEAFF. Full variable domain (rest looked up from reference TRBV13 and TRBJ1-1): AAGVIQSPRHLIKEKRETATLKCYPIPRHDTVYWYQQGPGQDPQFLISFYEKMQSDKGSIPDRFSAQQFSDYHSELNMSSLELGDSALYFCASSPTTAWNTEAFFGQGTRLTVV.

V and J are TRBV10-3 and TRBJ2-7; 9 positions agree with TRBD2. The CDR3 runs to 14 residues. The V and J ends lost 4 bases and 5 bases, in that order; junction bases with no gene match: 6. Germline CDR1 reads ENHRY; CDR2 reads SYGVKD. CDR3 protein: CAISGGLALNEQYF. For the CDR3, the DNA is TGTGCCATCAGTGGGGGACTAGCTCTCAACGAGCAGTACTTC.

V and J are TRBV6-5 and TRBJ2-5, with 7 bases matching TRBD2. The CDR3 has 15 residues. J gave up 1 base and V 2 bases, and 4 bases lay outside the gene matches. Germline values: CDR1 MNHEY, CDR2 SVGAGI. The CDR3 here is CASSYTGTTQETQYF. CDR3 coding DNA: TGTGCCAGCAGTTACACCGGGACTACCCAAGAGACCCAGTACTTC.

This clonotype was counted between two and nine times. This chain joins TRBV27 and TRBJ2-3; D is undetermined. CDR1 and CDR2 (germline): MNHEY, SMNVEV (reference sequence). The CDR3 is made up of 12 amino acids. Between the trimmed V and J ends, which lost 6 bases and 1 base, there was a span of 5 bases. The CDR3 is CASRSRTDTQYF. The DNA of the CDR3 is TGTGCCAGCAGGTCTCGCACAGATACGCAGTATTTT.

There are many counts of this clonotype. The V gene is TRBV7-9, the J gene TRBJ2-7; D is possibly TRBD1 (5 bases). Germline CDR1 and CDR2: SEHNR and FQNEAQ (reference sequence). V lost 5 bases to trimming and J lost 3 bases, with 8 bases between them. The CDR3 is 12 amino acids. Here the CDR3 reads CASSTQGYEQYF. In nucleotides, the CDR3 is TGTGCCAGCAGCACCCAGGGCTACGAGCAGTACTTC.